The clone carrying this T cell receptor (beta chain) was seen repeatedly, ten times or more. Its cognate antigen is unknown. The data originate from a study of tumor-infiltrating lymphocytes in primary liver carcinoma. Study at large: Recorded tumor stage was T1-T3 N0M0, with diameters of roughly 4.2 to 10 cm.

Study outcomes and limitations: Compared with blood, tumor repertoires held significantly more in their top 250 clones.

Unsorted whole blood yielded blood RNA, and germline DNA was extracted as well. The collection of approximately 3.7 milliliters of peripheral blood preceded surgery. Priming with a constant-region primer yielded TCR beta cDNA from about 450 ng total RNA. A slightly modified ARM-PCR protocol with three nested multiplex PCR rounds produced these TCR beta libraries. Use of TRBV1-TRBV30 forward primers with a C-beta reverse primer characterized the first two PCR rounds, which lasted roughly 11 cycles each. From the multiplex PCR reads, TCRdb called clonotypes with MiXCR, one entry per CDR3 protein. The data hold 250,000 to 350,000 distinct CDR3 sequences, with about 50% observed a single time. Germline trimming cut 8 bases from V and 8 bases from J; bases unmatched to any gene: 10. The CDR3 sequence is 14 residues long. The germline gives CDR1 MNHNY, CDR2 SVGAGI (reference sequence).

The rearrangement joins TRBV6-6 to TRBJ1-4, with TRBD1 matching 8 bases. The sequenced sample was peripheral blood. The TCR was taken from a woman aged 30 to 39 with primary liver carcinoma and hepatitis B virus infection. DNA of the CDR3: TGTGCCAGCGGGATGGGGACAGGACGCGAAAAACTGTTTTTT. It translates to CASGMGTGREKLFF.